These 31 T cell receptor beta chains share one sample of origin, sequenced in a study of CD8+CD57+ T cells in acquired aplastic anemia (dated by TCRdb to the late 2010s). The patients picked for sequencing were ones in whom flow cytometry had shown an expansion of CD8+CD57+ cells. Sequencing was carried out with an Illumina HiSeq 2000. TCR beta VDJ combination and CDR3 sequence profiling used genomic DNA as the template. TCRdb took the public reads, trimmed them with fastp at Q25, ran MiXCR for clone calling and kept in-frame beta chains. CDR3 protein duplicates are merged, each entry listing the most common genes and DNA. This sample comprises about 98,000 distinct CDR3 sequences, about 63% of them detected only once. 50% to 70% of the sample is in the top ten clones. The sample comprised sorted CD4+, CD8+, or CD8+CD57+ T cells (not recorded which) from PBMCs. The origin of the receptors is a human donor with aplastic anemia.

This clonotype was found a few times. The chain couples TRBV24-1 to TRBJ1-5, with no clear D. V lost 2 bases and J lost 3, with 1 base in between. The CDR3 spans 12 residues. Germline CDR1 KGHDR, CDR2 SFDVKD. The CDR3 DNA reads TGTGCCACCAGTGATTCCAATCAGCCCCAGCATTTT. It yields the protein CATSDSNQPQHF.

The V and J genes are TRBV7-2 and TRBJ1-1, with no clear D. Germline CDR1 is SGHTA and CDR2 is FQGNSA. The CDR3 is 12 amino acids. Trimming shortened V by 2 bases and J by 8 bases, and 9 bases separated the two germline ends. The CDR3 spells CASSLRRAEAFF. Written as DNA, the CDR3 is TGTGCCAGCAGCTTACGGAGGGCCGAAGCTTTCTTT.

The gene calls are TRBV20-1 and TRBJ2-7; D might be TRBD2 (5 bases). This CDR3 has 14 amino acids. Germline V gene sequence: CDR1 DFQATT, CDR2 SNEGSKA (reference sequence). CDR3 sequence reads: CSVGVSLTSYEQYF. For the CDR3, the DNA is TGCAGCGTCGGGGTCTCGTTAACATCCTACGAGCAGTACTTC.

This chain uses TRBV7-9 with TRBJ2-2; D is unresolved. The CDR3 has 14 amino acids. Trimming stripped 2 bases from V and 5 bases from J, with 9 bases between. The germline gives CDR1 SEHNR, CDR2 FQNEAQ (reference sequence). In DNA, the CDR3 is TGTGCCAGCAGCTTACCCTCTCGGACCGGGGAGCTGTTTTTT. Its translation is CASSLPSRTGELFF.

This clonotype turned up a few times. The rearrangement joins TRBV7-2 to TRBJ1-5; D uncertain. CDR3 length: 13 amino acids. Germline V gene sequence: CDR1 SGHTA, CDR2 FQGNSA. Trimming stripped 2 bases from V and 6 bases from J, with 8 bases between. This CDR3 reads CASSLNYAQPQHF. As DNA, the CDR3 is TGTGCCAGCAGCTTAAACTACGCTCAGCCCCAGCATTTT.

V and J are TRBV6-2 or TRBV6-3 and TRBJ2-5; 7 nucleotides match TRBD2. The CDR3 loop spans 14 amino acids. Germline loops: CDR1 MNHEY, CDR2 SVGEGT. The V gene end was trimmed by 8 bases and the J gene end by 1 base; junction bases not matched to a gene: 7. The CDR3 DNA follows: TGTGCCAGCGTGCTAGCGGCCGCCCAAGAGACCCAGTACTTC. This codes for CASVLAAAQETQYF.

The chain employs TRBV15 and TRBJ1-1; the D gene is possibly TRBD1 (6 bases). The V end lost 0 bases, the J end lost 3 bases, and 11 bases lay between the germline ends. Germline-derived CDR1 and CDR2 are LNHNV and YYDKDF (reference sequence). The CDR3 is 15 amino acids. Here the CDR3 DNA reads TGTGCCACCAGCAGAGAGACGGGGGCACACACTGAAGCTTTCTTT. This codes for CATSRETGAHTEAFF.

The count of this clonotype is one. This chain links TRBV4-1 with TRBJ1-6; a weak D match, TRBD1 (5 bases). Looked up from germline, CDR1 is MGHRA and CDR2 is YSYEKL. The CDR3 is made up of 16 amino acids. Between the trimmed V and J ends, which lost 5 bases and 5 bases, there was a span of 16 bases. CDR3 residues: CASSGQGRMHNSPLHF. Written as DNA, the CDR3 is TGCGCCAGCAGCGGGCAGGGAAGGATGCATAATTCACCCCTCCACTTT.

The rearrangement joins TRBV2 to TRBJ2-4; 8 nucleotides match TRBD1. V lost 3 bases to trimming and J lost 5 bases; unmatched junction nucleotides: 6. The germline V gene has CDR1 SNHLY and CDR2 FYNNEI. The length of the CDR3 is 15 residues. In nucleotides, the CDR3 is TGTGCCAGCAGTGATCGCAGGGGGCGCGAAAACATTCAGTACTTC. It encodes CASSDRRGRENIQYF.

J is TRBJ1-2 and V is TRBV20-1; no definite D call. V was clipped by 3 bases and J by 2 bases, with 10 bases between them. The CDR3 runs to 13 residues. Germline CDR1 DFQATT, CDR2 SNEGSKA (reference sequence). In DNA form, the CDR3 reads TGCAGTGCTAGTGGAGGCCTCAACTATGGCTACACCTTC. This sequence encodes CSASGGLNYGYTF.

The rearrangement joins TRBV7-2 to TRBJ1-2; D is possibly TRBD1 (5 bases). The CDR3 consists of 13 residues. Germline CDR1 and CDR2: SGHTA and FQGNSA. V lost 5 bases and J lost 3, with 10 bases in between. The CDR3 coding sequence is TGTGCCAGCAGCCCCGGGACGTACTATGGCTACACCTTC. It specifies CASSPGTYYGYTF.

V usage is TRBV15 and J usage is TRBJ1-2, with D possibly matching TRBD1 (5 bases). The CDR3 sequence is 13 residues long. CDR1 and CDR2 from the germline V gene are LNHNV and YYDKDF (reference sequence). V was pared by 2 bases and J by 6 bases, with 10 bases between. CDR3 loop: CATSRQEGDGYTF. CDR3 in DNA: TGTGCCACCAGCAGACAGGAAGGGGATGGCTACACCTTC.

DNA of the CDR3: TGCGCCAGCAGTGAGGATCTGCGGAACACCGGGGAGCTGTTTTTT. Amino acid sequence: CASSEDLRNTGELFF. V gene TRBV10-1 combines with J gene TRBJ2-2; D is unclear. This CDR3 is built from 15 residues. Germline loops: CDR1 WNHNN, CDR2 SYGVQD (reference sequence). V was cut by 2 bases and J by 1 base, with 8 bases left in between.

Ten or more counts support this clonotype. This chain uses TRBV20-1 with TRBJ1-1; a possible D gene is TRBD1 (5 bases). This CDR3 is built from 13 residues. Trimming stripped 1 base from V and 0 bases from J, with 6 bases between. Germline V lookup: CDR1 DFQATT, CDR2 SNEGSKA (reference sequence). The CDR3 nucleotides are TGCAGTGCTAGAGGACAGATGAACACTGAAGCTTTCTTT. It yields the protein CSARGQMNTEAFF.

This sequence joins TRBV20-1 and TRBJ1-3, with D possibly being TRBD1 (5 bases). Trimming shortened V by 3 bases and J by 4 bases, and 13 bases separated the two germline ends. Germline CDR1 reads DFQATT; CDR2 reads SNEGSKA (reference sequence). The CDR3 has 14 residues. The CDR3 region has the DNA TGCAGTGCTAGCCTCCCAGGGTCCGGAAACACCATATATTTT. Its translation is CSASLPGSGNTIYF.

This chain joins TRBV24-1 and TRBJ2-7; possibly TRBD1 for D (7 bases). CDR3 size: 15 residues. CDR1 KGHDR and CDR2 SFDVKD come from the germline V gene. Trimming left V 5 bases short and J 7 bases short, with 20 bases between. The CDR3 sequence is CATSARTGGAGEQYF. The CDR3 region has the DNA TGTGCCACCAGTGCCCGGACAGGAGGGGCGGGAGAGCAGTACTTC.

This clonotype was seen more than once but under ten times. The chain employs TRBV19 and TRBJ2-7; 10 nucleotides line up with TRBD2. The CDR3 is made up of 14 amino acids. Trimming at V came to 1 base and at J to 3 bases, leaving 0 bases not matched to a gene. The germline gives CDR1 LNHDA, CDR2 SQIVND (reference sequence). The CDR3 region has the DNA TGTGCCAGTAGTATAGGGACTAGCGGCTACGAGCAGTACTTC. It is translated as CASSIGTSGYEQYF.

This clonotype was seen a handful of times. This rearrangement joins TRBV5-1 to TRBJ1-5; the D is unclear. With 5 bases removed from V and 5 bases from J, the gap between germline ends came to 11 bases. CDR1 is SGHRS and CDR2 is YFSETQ in the germline V gene. The CDR3 contains 13 residues. For the CDR3, the DNA is TGCGCCAGCAGTCAAGACGCCGATCAGCCCCAGCATTTT. Protein sequence: CASSQDADQPQHF.

This clonotype was seen many times. This chain joins TRBV10-3 and TRBJ2-1, with 11 bases identical to TRBD2. The junction had 5 bases not matched to a gene; V was cut back by 0 bases and J by 10 bases. The V gene's germline CDR1 is ENHRY and CDR2 SYGVKD. The CDR3 spans 15 residues. The CDR3 DNA sequence: TGTGCCATCAGTGAGTCTAGCGGGGGGGCCTGGGAGCAGTTCTTC. Its protein product is CAISESSGGAWEQFF.

This clonotype was seen just once. V is TRBV25-1 and J is TRBJ1-2; D is uncertain. Germline V CDR1 and CDR2: MGHDK, SYGVNS. This CDR3 contains 17 residues. Trimming removed 7 bases at V and 4 bases at J, with 25 bases between. DNA of the CDR3: TGTGCCAGCACCCCTCAATCGGATTACGGTGGGATCTATGGCTACACCTTC. The encoded protein is CASTPQSDYGGIYGYTF.

This rearrangement joins TRBV5-6 to TRBJ1-2; D gene unclear. Germline values: CDR1 SGHDT, CDR2 YYEEEE. Trimming shortened V by 0 bases and J by 3 bases, and 9 bases separated the two germline ends. This CDR3 contains 14 residues. This chain's CDR3 is CASSLVRPHYGYTF. The DNA of the CDR3 is TGTGCCAGCAGCTTGGTTAGGCCCCACTATGGCTACACCTTC.

The chain couples TRBV19 to TRBJ2-3, with 8 bases identical to TRBD2. The germline CDR1 and CDR2 sequences are LNHDA and SQIVND (reference sequence). V lost 3 bases and J lost 7; bases outside the gene matches: 9. The CDR3 covers 15 residues. Here the CDR3 reads CASSIVSGTTHTQYF. As DNA, the CDR3 is TGTGCCAGTAGTATCGTTAGCGGGACAACTCATACGCAGTATTTT.

The gene calls are TRBV14 and TRBJ2-7, with D unresolved. The germline V gene encodes CDR1 SGHDN and CDR2 FVKESK. The CDR3 spans 14 residues. Trimming removed 1 base at V and 6 bases at J, with 13 bases between. This CDR3 is CASSQAGPRAEQYF. The CDR3 DNA reads TGTGCCAGCAGCCAAGCTGGCCCAAGGGCCGAGCAGTACTTC.

This clonotype was counted between two and nine times. The chain employs TRBV2 and TRBJ2-3; D remains ambiguous. Germline V gene sequence: CDR1 SNHLY, CDR2 FYNNEI. This CDR3 has 12 amino acids. The germline V and J ends were trimmed by 4 bases and 4 bases, with 6 bases remaining between them. The CDR3 loop reads CASSGAADTQYF. The CDR3 DNA follows: TGTGCCAGCAGTGGGGCAGCAGATACGCAGTATTTT.

A few counts support this clonotype. J is TRBJ2-5 and V is TRBV20-1; maybe TRBD2 (5 bases). V was trimmed by 1 base and J by 5 bases, leaving 14 bases between them. The CDR3 sequence is 14 residues long. In germline, CDR1 is DFQATT, CDR2 SNEGSKA (reference sequence). For the CDR3, the DNA is TGCAGTGCTAGAGGAACTAGTACCAGTGAGACCCAGTACTTC. Translated: CSARGTSTSETQYF.

The rearrangement joins TRBV10-1 to TRBJ2-1, with 8 bases lining up with TRBD2. V was clipped by 5 bases and J by 8 bases; unmatched bases: 11. The CDR3 length is 15 residues. Germline V CDR1 and CDR2: WNHNN, SYGVQD (reference sequence). Written as DNA, the CDR3 is TGCGCCAGCAGTTCCGGGACTAGGGTGGGCGATGAGCAGTTCTTC. Its protein product is CASSSGTRVGDEQFF.

The CDR3 bases are TGCAGCGTTGCCTCGCTCTCCTACAATGAGCAGTTCTTC. Its protein is CSVASLSYNEQFF. The chain uses TRBV29-1 and TRBJ2-1; D remains ambiguous. V was trimmed by 4 bases and J by 0 bases, leaving 7 bases between them. This CDR3 has 13 amino acids. The germline V gene has CDR1 SQVTM and CDR2 ANQGSEA.

This sequence joins TRBV11-2 and TRBJ2-3; D is perhaps TRBD1 or TRBD2 (5 bases each). V shed 5 bases and J shed 2 bases, with 14 bases lying between them. CDR1 SGHAT and CDR2 FQNNGV come from the germline V gene. CDR3 length: 15 residues. Written as DNA, the CDR3 is TGTGCCAGCAGCCCCCGGGACCCAGCCACAGATACGCAGTATTTT. This translates into CASSPRDPATDTQYF.

For this clonotype: The junction departs from germline at one end; a sequencing error may be responsible. V and J are TRBV10-1 and TRBJ2-3, with TRBD2 matching 11 bases. This CDR3 is built from 19 residues. The V gene's germline CDR1 is WNHNN and CDR2 SYGVQD (reference sequence). CDR3 protein: CTSSELTSGDRASTDTQYF. CDR3 sequence (DNA): TGCACCAGCAGTGAGCTGACTAGCGGGGACCGCGCTAGCACAGATACGCAGTATTTT.

This sequence joins TRBV24-1 and TRBJ2-5, with D hard to call. There are 14 residues in the CDR3. The ends were cut back, 4 bases at V and 4 bases at J, with 12 bases in the middle. Germline CDR1 reads KGHDR; CDR2 reads SFDVKD. The CDR3 spells CATSESPGLETQYF. CDR3 sequence (DNA): TGTGCCACCAGTGAATCGCCGGGCCTAGAGACCCAGTACTTC.

The chain joins TRBV20-1 to TRBJ2-3, with 11 bases lining up with TRBD1. J gave up 2 bases and V 5 bases, and 6 bases lay outside the gene matches. The CDR3 is 15 amino acids. Germline loops: CDR1 DFQATT, CDR2 SNEGSKA (reference sequence). The CDR3 loop is CSASPGQGVTDTQYF. Here the CDR3 DNA reads TGCAGTGCTTCACCGGGACAGGGGGTCACAGATACGCAGTATTTT.